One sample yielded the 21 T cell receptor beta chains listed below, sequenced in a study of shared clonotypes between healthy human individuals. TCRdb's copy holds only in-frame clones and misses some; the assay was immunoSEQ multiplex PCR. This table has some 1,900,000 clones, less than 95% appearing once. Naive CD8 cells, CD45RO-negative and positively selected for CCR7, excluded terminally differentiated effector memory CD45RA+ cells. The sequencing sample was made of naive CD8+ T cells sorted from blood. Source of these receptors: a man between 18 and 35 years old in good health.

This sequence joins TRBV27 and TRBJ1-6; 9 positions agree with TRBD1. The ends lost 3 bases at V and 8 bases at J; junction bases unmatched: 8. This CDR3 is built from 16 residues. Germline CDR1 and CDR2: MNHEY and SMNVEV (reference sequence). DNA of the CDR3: TGTGCCAGCAGTTTCTATCCCCGACAGGGGGATTCACCCCTCCACTTT. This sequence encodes CASSFYPRQGDSPLHF.

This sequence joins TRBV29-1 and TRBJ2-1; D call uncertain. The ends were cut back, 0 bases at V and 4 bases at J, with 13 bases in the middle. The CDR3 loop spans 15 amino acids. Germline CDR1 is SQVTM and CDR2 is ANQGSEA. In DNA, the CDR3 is TGCAGCGTTGAAGATTCCGATCCGCGTTACAATGAGCAGTTCTTC. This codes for CSVEDSDPRYNEQFF.

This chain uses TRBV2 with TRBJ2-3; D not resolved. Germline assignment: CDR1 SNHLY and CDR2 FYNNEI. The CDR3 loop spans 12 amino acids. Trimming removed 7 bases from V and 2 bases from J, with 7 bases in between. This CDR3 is CASIGATDTQYF. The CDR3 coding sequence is TGTGCCAGCATTGGAGCCACAGATACGCAGTATTTT.

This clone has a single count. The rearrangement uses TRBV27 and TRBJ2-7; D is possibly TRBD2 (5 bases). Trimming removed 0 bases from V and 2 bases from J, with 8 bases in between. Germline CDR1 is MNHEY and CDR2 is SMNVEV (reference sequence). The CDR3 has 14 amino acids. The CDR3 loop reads CASSLSAAAYEQYF. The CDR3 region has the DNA TGTGCCAGCAGTTTATCAGCGGCCGCCTACGAGCAGTACTTC.

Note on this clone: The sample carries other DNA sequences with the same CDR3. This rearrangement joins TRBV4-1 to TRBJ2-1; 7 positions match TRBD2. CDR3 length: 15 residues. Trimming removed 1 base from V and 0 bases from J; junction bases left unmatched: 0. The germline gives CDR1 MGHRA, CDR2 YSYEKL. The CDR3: CASSQGGSSYNEQFF. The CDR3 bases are TGCGCCAGCAGCCAAGGCGGGAGCTCCTACAATGAGCAGTTCTTC.

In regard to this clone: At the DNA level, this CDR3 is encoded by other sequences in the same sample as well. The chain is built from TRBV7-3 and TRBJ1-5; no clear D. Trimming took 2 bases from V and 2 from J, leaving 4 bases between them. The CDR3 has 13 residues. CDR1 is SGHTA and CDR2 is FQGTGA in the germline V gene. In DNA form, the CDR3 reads TGTGCCAGCAGCTTATCGGGCAATCAGCCCCAGCATTTT. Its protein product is CASSLSGNQPQHF.

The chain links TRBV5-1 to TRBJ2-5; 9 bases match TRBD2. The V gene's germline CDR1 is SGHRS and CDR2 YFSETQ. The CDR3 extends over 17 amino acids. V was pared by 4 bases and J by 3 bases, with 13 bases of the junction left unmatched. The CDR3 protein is CASSPPGAGGNKETQYF. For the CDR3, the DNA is TGCGCCAGCAGCCCGCCCGGGGCGGGGGGGAATAAAGAGACCCAGTACTTC.

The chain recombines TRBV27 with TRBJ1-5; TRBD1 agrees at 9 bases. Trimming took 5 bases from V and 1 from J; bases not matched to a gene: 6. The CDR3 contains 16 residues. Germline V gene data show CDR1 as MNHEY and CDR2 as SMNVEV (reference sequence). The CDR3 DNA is TGTGCCAGCAGTCCAACAGGGGGCGCGAGCAATCAGCCCCAGCATTTT. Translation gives CASSPTGGASNQPQHF.

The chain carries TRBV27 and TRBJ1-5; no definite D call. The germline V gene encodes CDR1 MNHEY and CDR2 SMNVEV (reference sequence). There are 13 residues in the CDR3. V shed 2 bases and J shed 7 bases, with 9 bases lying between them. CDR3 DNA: TGTGCCAGCAGTTTAGGGCAGGCCCAGCCCCAGCATTTT. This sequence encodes CASSLGQAQPQHF.

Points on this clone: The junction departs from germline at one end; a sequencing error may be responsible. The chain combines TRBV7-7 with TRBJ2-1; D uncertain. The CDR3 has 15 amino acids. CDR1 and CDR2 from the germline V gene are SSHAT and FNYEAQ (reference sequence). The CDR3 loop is CASSETLSSYNEQFF. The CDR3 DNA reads TGTGCTAGCAGCGAAACTTTAAGCTCCTACAATGAGCAGTTCTTC.

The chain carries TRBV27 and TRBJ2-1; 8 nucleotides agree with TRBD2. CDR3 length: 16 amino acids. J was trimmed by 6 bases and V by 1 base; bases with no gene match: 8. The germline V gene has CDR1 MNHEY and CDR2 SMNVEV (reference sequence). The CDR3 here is CASSLYGAGGVNEQFF. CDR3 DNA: TGTGCCAGCAGTTTATACGGCGCGGGAGGTGTCAATGAGCAGTTCTTC.

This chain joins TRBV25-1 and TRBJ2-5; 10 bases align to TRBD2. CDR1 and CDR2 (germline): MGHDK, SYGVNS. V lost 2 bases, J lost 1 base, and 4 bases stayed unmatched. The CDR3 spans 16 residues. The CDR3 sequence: CASSEGSGGPQETQYF. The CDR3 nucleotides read TGTGCCAGCAGTGAAGGTAGCGGGGGGCCCCAAGAGACCCAGTACTTC.

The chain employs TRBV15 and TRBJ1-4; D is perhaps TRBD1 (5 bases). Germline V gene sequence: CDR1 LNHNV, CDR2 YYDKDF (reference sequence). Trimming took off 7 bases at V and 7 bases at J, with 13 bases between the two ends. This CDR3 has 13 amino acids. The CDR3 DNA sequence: TGTGCCACCACCCTAGCGGACACTGAAAAACTGTTTTTT. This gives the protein CATTLADTEKLFF.

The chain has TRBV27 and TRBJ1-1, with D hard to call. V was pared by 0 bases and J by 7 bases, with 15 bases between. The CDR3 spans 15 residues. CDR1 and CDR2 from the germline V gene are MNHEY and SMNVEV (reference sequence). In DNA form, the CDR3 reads TGTGCCAGCAGTTTATCGGGTGGGCCCAAAAGTGAAGCTTTCTTT. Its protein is CASSLSGGPKSEAFF.

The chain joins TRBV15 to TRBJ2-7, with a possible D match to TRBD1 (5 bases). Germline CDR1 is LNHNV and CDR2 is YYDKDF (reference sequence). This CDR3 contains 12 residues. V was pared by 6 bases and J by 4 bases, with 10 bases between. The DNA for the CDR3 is TGTGCCACCAGACATAGGGGTTACGAGCAGTACTTC. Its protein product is CATRHRGYEQYF.

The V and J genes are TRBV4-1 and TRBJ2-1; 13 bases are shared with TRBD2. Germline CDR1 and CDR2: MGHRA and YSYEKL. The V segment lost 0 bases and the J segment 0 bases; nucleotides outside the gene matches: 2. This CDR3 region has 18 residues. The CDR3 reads CASSQDGLAGDSYNEQFF. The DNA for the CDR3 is TGCGCCAGCAGCCAAGATGGACTAGCGGGGGACTCCTACAATGAGCAGTTCTTC.

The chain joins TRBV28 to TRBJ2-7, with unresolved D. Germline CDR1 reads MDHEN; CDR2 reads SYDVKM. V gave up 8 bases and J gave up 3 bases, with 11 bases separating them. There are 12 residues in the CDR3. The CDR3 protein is CASRRAGYEQYF. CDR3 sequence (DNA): TGTGCCAGCCGCAGAGCAGGCTACGAGCAGTACTTC.

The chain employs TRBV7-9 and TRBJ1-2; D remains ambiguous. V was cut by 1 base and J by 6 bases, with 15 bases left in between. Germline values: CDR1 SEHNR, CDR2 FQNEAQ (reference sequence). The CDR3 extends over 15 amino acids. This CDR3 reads CASSLGLGLKDGYTF. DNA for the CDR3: TGTGCCAGCAGCTTAGGTCTAGGACTTAAGGATGGCTACACCTTC.

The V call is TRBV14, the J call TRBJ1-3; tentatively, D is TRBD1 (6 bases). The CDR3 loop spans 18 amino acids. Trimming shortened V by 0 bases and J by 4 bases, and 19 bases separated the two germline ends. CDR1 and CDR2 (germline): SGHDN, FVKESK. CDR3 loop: CASSQDEHRARAGNTIYF. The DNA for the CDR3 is TGTGCCAGCAGCCAAGATGAACACAGGGCCAGGGCCGGAAACACCATATATTTT.

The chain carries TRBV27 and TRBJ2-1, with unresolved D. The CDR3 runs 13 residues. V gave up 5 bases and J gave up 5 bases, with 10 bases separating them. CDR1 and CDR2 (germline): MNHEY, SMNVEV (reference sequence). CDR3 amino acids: CASSLYPDNEQFF. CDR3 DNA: TGTGCCAGCAGTCTCTACCCGGACAATGAGCAGTTCTTC.

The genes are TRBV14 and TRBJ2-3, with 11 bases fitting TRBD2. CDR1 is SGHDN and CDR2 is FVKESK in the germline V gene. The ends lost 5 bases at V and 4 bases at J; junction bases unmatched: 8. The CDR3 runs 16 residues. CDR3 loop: CASSDLAGGYSDTQYF. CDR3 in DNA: TGTGCCAGCAGCGACCTAGCGGGGGGTTACTCAGATACGCAGTATTTT.